This T cell receptor beta chain was profiled in a study of blood T cell repertoires in COVID-19. Sequenced by immunoSEQ multiplex PCR; TCRdb stores in-frame clones only, minus some. This sample carries about 130,000 clones, 85% to 90% of them seen once, and the ten largest clones take about 2%. Germline CDR1 is KGHSH and CDR2 is LQKENI. With 6 bases removed from V and 0 bases from J, the gap between germline ends came to 12 bases. This CDR3 has 15 amino acids. V is TRBV18 and J is TRBJ1-5; perhaps TRBD1 as D (6 bases). This receptor was obtained from a man aged 65-85 years with active COVID-19. The sequenced material came from peripheral blood. CDR3 protein: CASSLGHHSNQPQHF. The CDR3 region has the DNA TGTGCCAGCTCCCTGGGACACCATAGCAATCAGCCCCAGCATTTT.